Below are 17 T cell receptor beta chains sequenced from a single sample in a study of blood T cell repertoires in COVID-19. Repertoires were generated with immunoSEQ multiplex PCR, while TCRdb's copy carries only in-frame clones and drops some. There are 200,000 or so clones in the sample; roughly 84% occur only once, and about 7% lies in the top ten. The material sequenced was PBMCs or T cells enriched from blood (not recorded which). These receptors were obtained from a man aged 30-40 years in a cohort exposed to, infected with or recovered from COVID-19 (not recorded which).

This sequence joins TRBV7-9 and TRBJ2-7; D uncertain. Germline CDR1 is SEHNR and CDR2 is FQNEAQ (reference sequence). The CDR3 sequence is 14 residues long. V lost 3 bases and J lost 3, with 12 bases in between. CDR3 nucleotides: TGTGCCAGCAGCTTGTCGCCCACGGTCTACGAGCAGTACTTC. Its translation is CASSLSPTVYEQYF.

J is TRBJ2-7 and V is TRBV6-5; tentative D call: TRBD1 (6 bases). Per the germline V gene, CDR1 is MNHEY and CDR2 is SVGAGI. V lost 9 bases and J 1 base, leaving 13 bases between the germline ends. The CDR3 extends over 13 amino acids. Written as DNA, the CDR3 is TGTGCCAGTACAGGGTCCAATTCCTACGAGCAGTACTTC. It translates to CASTGSNSYEQYF.

This chain's CDR3 is CASSQGFSAGNTIYF. CDR3 nucleotides: TGTGCCAGCAGCCAAGGGTTTTCTGCGGGAAACACCATATATTTT. This chain connects TRBV3-1 (or the pseudogene TRBV3-2) to TRBJ1-3; the D is unclear. Germline V gene sequence: CDR1 LGHDT, CDR2 YNNKEL (reference sequence). V was cut by 1 base and J by 4 bases, with 11 bases left in between. The CDR3 contains 15 residues.

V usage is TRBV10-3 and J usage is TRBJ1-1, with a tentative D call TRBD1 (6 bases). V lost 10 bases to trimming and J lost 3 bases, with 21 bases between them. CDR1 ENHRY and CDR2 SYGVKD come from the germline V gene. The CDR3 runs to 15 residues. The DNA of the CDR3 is TGTGCCACCACGAGGCGTAGGACAGTCGACACTGAAGCTTTCTTT. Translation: CATTRRRTVDTEAFF.

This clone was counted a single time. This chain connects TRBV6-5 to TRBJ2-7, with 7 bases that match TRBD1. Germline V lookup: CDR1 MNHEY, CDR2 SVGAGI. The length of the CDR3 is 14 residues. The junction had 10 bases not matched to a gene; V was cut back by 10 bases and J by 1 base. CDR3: CATMGTAVSYEQYF. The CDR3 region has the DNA TGTGCCACTATGGGGACAGCAGTATCCTACGAGCAGTACTTC.

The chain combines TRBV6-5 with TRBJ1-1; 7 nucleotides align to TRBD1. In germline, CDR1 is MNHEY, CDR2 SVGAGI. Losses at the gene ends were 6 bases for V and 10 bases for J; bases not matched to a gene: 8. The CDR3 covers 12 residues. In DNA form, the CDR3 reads TGTGCCAGCAGCCGTGAGACAGGGTTAGCTTTCTTT. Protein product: CASSRETGLAFF.

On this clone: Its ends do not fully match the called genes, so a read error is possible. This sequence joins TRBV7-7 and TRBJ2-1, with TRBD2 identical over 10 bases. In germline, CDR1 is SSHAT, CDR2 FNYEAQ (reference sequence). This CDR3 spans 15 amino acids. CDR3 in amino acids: CASSLSAGGNNEQFF. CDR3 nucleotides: TGTGCTAGCAGCTTGTCAGCGGGAGGGAACAATGAGCAGTTCTTC.

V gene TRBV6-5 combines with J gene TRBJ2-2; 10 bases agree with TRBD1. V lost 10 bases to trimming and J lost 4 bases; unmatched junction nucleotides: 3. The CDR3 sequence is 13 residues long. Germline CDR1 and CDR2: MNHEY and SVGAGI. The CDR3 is CATGQGITGELFF. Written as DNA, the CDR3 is TGTGCCACGGGACAGGGGATCACCGGGGAGCTGTTTTTT.

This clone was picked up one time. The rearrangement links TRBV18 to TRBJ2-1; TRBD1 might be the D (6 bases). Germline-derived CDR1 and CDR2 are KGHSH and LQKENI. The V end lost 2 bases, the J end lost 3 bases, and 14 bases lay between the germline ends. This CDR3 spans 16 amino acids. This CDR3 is CASSPSPGQNYNEQFF. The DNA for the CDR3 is TGTGCCAGCTCACCATCCCCGGGACAAAACTACAATGAGCAGTTCTTC.

The CDR3 sequence: CASSFWDRGTYEQYF. As DNA, the CDR3 is TGTGCCAGCAGCTTTTGGGACAGGGGCACCTACGAGCAGTACTTC. The genes are TRBV11-1 and TRBJ2-7; 10 nucleotides agree with TRBD1. Germline CDR1 and CDR2: SGHAT and FQDESV (reference sequence). The CDR3 totals 15 residues. Unmatched junction bases numbered 4, after V lost 3 bases and J lost 2 bases.

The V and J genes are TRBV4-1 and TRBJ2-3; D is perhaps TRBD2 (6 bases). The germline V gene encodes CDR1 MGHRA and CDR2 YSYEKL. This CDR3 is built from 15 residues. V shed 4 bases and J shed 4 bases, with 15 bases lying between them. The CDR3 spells CASSPSRASADTQYF. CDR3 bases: TGCGCCAGCAGCCCCTCTCGGGCTAGCGCAGATACGCAGTATTTT.

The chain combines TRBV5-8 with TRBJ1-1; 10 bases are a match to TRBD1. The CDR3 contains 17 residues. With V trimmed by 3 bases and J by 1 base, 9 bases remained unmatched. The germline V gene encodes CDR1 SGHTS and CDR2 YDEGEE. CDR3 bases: TGTGCCAGCAGCTCCGGGACAGGGGTCTCCGCGAACACTGAAGCTTTCTTT. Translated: CASSSGTGVSANTEAFF.

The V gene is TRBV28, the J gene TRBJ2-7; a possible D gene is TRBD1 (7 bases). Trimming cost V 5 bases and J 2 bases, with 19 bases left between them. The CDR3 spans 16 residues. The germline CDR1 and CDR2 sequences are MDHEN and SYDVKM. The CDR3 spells CASSGGGSSLTYEQYF. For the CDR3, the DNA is TGTGCCAGCAGTGGAGGGGGCTCTAGTTTAACCTACGAGCAGTACTTC. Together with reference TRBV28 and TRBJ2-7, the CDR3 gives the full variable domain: DVKVTQSSRYLVKRTGEKVFLECVQDMDHENMFWYRQDPGLGLRLIYFSYDVKMKEKGDIPEGYSVSREKKERFSLILESASTNQTSMYLCASSGGGSSLTYEQYFGPGTRLTVT.

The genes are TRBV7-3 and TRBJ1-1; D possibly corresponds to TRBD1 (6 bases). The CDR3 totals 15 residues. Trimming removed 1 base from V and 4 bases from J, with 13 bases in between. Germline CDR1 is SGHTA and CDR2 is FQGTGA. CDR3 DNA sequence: TGTGCCAGCAGCTTAAACCCAGGGGTGGTCACTGAAGCTTTCTTT. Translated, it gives CASSLNPGVVTEAFF.

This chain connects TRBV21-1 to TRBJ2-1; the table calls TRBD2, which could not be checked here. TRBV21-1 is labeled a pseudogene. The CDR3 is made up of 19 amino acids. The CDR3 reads CASSRLAGEIRSSYNEQFF. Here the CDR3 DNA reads TGTGCCAGCAGTAGACTAGCGGGAGAGATTAGAAGCTCCTACAATGAGCAGTTCTTC.

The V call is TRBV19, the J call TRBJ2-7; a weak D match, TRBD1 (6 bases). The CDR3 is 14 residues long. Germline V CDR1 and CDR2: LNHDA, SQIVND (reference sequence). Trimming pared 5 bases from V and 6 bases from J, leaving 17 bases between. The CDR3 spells CASSSLATGGEQYF. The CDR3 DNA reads TGTGCCAGTAGTTCCCTGGCGACAGGCGGCGAGCAGTACTTC. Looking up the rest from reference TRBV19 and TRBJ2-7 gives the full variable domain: DGGITQSPKYLFRKEGQNVTLSCEQNLNHDAMYWYRQDPGQGLRLIYYSQIVNDFQKGDIAEGYSVSREKKESFPLTVTSAQKNPTAFYLCASSSLATGGEQYFGPGTRLTVT.

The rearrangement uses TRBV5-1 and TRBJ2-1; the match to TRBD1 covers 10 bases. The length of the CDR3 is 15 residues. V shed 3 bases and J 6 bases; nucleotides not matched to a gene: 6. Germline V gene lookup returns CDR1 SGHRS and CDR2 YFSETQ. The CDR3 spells CASSSGTGVSNEQFF. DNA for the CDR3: TGCGCCAGCAGCTCGGGGACAGGGGTTTCCAATGAGCAGTTCTTC.